This T cell receptor (delta chain) stems from a study of Vδ1+ human thymocytes. General observations from the study: Despite high sort purity, approximately 20% of thymic T cell receptor delta sequences were Vdelta2. Thymic TRG and TRD repertoires appeared highly polyclonal.

The sorted cells were CD3+ Vdelta1+ Vdelta2- thymocytes from alphabeta-depleted thymus. As to this clone: The antigen remains undetermined.

Trimming shortened V by 3 bases and J by 0 bases, and 17 bases separated the two germline ends. The CDR3 totals 17 residues. The germline CDR1 and CDR2 sequences are TSWWSYY and QGS. Extracted RNA was reverse transcribed into cDNA. Multiplex PCR used pooled V-gene forward primers and a constant-region reverse primer to amplify CDR3s. TCRdb applied CATT to the multiplex PCR reads for clone calling. In the table there are some 27,000 delta-chain clones, more than 6.5% of which are singletons. V and J are TRDV1 and TRDJ1, with D perhaps matching TRDD2 (5 bases). This TCR was recovered from a girl under three years old who had congenital heart surgery. The sequencing sample was made of Vdelta1+ gamma-delta thymocytes from the thymus. As to subset: FACS-sorted CD3+ TCRalphabeta- TCRVdelta1+ TCRVdelta2- thymocytes. The DNA for the CDR3 is TGTGCTCTTGGGGACCTCCCTCCTAAACCGTACACCGATAAACTCATCTTT. It codes for CALGDLPPKPYTDKLIF.